The entry below gives a single T cell receptor beta chain sequence along with its context. Possible read error: a much larger clone is one base away. These data come from a study of response to subunit inactivated influenza vaccine. V gave up 4 bases and J gave up 1 base, with 13 bases separating them. The germline CDR1 and CDR2 sequences are SGHRS and YFSETQ. This CDR3 contains 15 residues. In TCRdb, the RT-PCR reads were re-called with MiXCR into one record per CDR3 protein. Of about 570,000 distinct CDR3 sequences listed, about 11% are singletons. The same data also went into a second study, on T cells expressing NK-cell markers. That source notes: Template switching by 5'RACE with UMIs generated the TCR beta cDNA. Each TCR beta repertoire originated in sorted T cells that were CD3+CD56+NKG2C+, CD3+CD56+NKG2C- or CD3+CD56-NKG2C+. Within the sequenced cohort of eight donors, seven exhibited HCMV seropositivity and one was seronegative. Dominant NKG2C+ clonotypes accounted for about 1.0-8% of CD8+ T cells in a handful of donors. Whether the expanded NKG2C+ T cell clones recognized HCMV remained unclear.

This rearrangement joins TRBV5-1 to TRBJ2-3; D gene uncertain. The receptor comes from a man aged 50-59 years who received an inactivated influenza vaccine. Sequenced here: PBMCs from blood, sampled on the day of vaccination. The CDR3 loop reads CASSPIVTRTDTQYF. The CDR3 nucleotides read TGCGCCAGCAGCCCAATTGTCACCCGCACAGATACGCAGTATTTT. Combining the CDR3 with reference TRBV5-1 and TRBJ2-3 gives the whole variable domain KAGVTQTPRYLIKTRGQQVTLSCSPISGHRSVSWYQQTPGQGLQFLFEYFSETQRNKGNFPGRFSGRQFSNSRSEMNVSTLELGDSALYLCASSPIVTRTDTQYFGPGTRLTVL.